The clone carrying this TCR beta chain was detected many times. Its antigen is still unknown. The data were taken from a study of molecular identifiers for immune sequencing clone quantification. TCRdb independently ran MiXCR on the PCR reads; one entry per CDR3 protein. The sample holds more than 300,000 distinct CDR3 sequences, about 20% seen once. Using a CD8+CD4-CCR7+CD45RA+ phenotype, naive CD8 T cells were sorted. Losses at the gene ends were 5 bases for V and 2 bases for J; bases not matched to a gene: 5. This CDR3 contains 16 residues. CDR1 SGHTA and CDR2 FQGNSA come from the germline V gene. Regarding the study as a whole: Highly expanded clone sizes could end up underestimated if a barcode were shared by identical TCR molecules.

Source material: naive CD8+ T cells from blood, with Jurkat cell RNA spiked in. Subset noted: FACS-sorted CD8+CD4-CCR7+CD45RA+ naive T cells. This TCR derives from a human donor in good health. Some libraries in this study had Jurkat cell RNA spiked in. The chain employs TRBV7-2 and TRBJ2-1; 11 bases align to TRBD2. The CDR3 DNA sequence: TGTGCCAGCAGCCCTACTAGCGGGGGAACCTACAATGAGCAGTTCTTC. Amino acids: CASSPTSGGTYNEQFF.